This paragraph covers one TCR beta chain sequence. Its antigen remains unknown. This sample is part of a study of cytomegalovirus exposure and HLA in healthy donors. Points from the study as a whole: Specificity of three CMV-associated chains for CMV antigens was verified in vitro. Using the classifier, cytomegalovirus status was reportedly diagnosed with high specificity and sensitivity. An apparent linkage of common viral pathogens to several of the most significant clusters emerged in a later analysis.

Germline trimming cut 2 bases from V and 0 bases from J; bases unmatched to any gene: 9. This CDR3 is 21 amino acids long. Looked up from germline, CDR1 is MNHEY and CDR2 is SMNVEV (reference sequence). The PCR employed 60 Vbeta primers together with 13 Jbeta primers. The authors' processing: The count from a later analysis was 70 million to 85 million unique TCR beta chains, around 11 million of them shared. Profiling relied on immunoSEQ multiplex PCR, and the TCRdb table lists in-frame clones only, not all of them. D and trimming were read from the DNA, whereas the V and J calls and clone size are those reported in that table. The table records about 270,000 clones, around 66% of them present only once.

J is TRBJ2-6 and V is TRBV27; TRBD2 aligns across 14 bases. This receptor was taken from a female donor in good health and CMV-seronegative. The sequenced sample consisted of PBMCs. CDR3 DNA: TGTGCCAGCAGTTTACGTGGGACTAGCGGGAGAGAAGTCTCTGGGGCCAACGTCCTGACTTTC. This translates into CASSLRGTSGREVSGANVLTF.